One sample yielded the 6 T cell receptor beta chains listed below, sequenced in a study of control samples from healthy donors and cancer patients. Libraries were prepared by immunoSEQ multiplex PCR; TCRdb keeps only in-frame clonotypes and omits some of them. Of roughly 100,000 clones detected, around 90% appear once; the ten largest clones hold less than 2.5%. Material: blood. Source of these receptors: a woman younger than 35 in good health.

The chain has TRBV19 and TRBJ1-5, with TRBD1 matching over 7 bases. The V and J ends lost 8 bases and 2 bases, in that order; junction bases with no gene match: 6. The CDR3 spans 14 residues. The V gene's germline CDR1 is LNHDA and CDR2 SQIVND (reference sequence). The CDR3 reads CASGRDRGNQPQHF. CDR3 DNA: TGTGCCAGTGGACGGGACAGAGGCAATCAGCCCCAGCATTTT.

The chain carries TRBV10-3 and TRBJ2-2, with TRBD1 as a possible D gene (6 bases). V lost 10 bases to trimming and J lost 4 bases, with 10 bases between them. The germline gives CDR1 ENHRY, CDR2 SYGVKD. This CDR3 comprises 12 residues. The CDR3 region has the DNA TGTGCCAGAGGACAGAGCACCGGGGAGCTGTTTTTT. Its protein is CARGQSTGELFF.

The chain joins TRBV11-2 to TRBJ2-1; D gene ambiguous. Trimming shortened V by 5 bases and J by 9 bases, and 8 bases separated the two germline ends. This CDR3 contains 11 residues. Looked up from germline, CDR1 is SGHAT and CDR2 is FQNNGV. CDR3 DNA sequence: TGTGCCAGCAGCCCCGACTTTGAGCAGTTCTTC. It yields the protein CASSPDFEQFF.

This chain uses TRBV3-1 (or the pseudogene TRBV3-2) with TRBJ2-5; no clear D. Germline loops: CDR1 LGHDT, CDR2 YNNKEL (reference sequence). The CDR3 loop spans 12 amino acids. The V end lost 3 bases, the J end lost 3 bases, and 5 bases lay between the germline ends. The CDR3: CASSQSKETQYF. CDR3 coding DNA: TGTGCCAGCAGCCAGAGCAAAGAGACCCAGTACTTC.

The J gene is TRBJ2-5, the V gene TRBV29-1; D is uncertain. The CDR3 contains 11 residues. Trimming cost V 6 bases and J 14 bases, with 19 bases left between them. Germline assignment: CDR1 SQVTM and CDR2 ANQGSEA. The CDR3 bases are TGCAGCGTGACTTTGGGCGGCCCCTCATACTTC. Translating gives CSVTLGGPSYF.

The chain uses TRBV6-6 and TRBJ2-1; D unclear. There are 13 residues in the CDR3. Germline V CDR1 and CDR2: MNHNY, SVGAGI (reference sequence). V dropped 6 bases and J dropped 0 bases, with 6 bases sitting between them. The CDR3 bases are TGTGCCAGCAGGCCGGACTCCTACAATGAGCAGTTCTTC. Its translation is CASRPDSYNEQFF.